This is a list of T cell receptor beta chains from one sample in a study of T-cell memory formation after mild COVID-19. TCRdb processed the 5' RACE reads anew with MiXCR; each CDR3 protein has one entry. The sample lists about 360,000 distinct CDR3 sequences, roughly an eighth occurring once. What was sequenced was PBMCs or a T cell subset sorted from them (not recorded which). These TCRs come from a man aged 18 to 29 who had mild COVID-19 (a few samples of this study predate the infection). Cell type and time point are not known. The conserved cysteine and the conserved F or W are not part of the CDR3 here.

j_call: TRBJ2-5; v_call: TRBV9; cdr3_length: 10; cdr3_aa: ASSVGQETKY
j_call: TRBJ2-1; v_call: TRBV18; cdr3_length: 12; cdr3_aa: ASSPEGTISRKF
j_call: TRBJ2-7; v_call: TRBV2; cdr3_length: 10; cdr3_aa: ASSENAYEQY
j_call: TRBJ2-3; v_call: TRBV5-1; cdr3_length: 12; cdr3_aa: ASSYRGGGDTQY
j_call: TRBJ2-2; v_call: TRBV7-2; cdr3_length: 13; cdr3_aa: ASSPGHFNTGELF
j_call: TRBJ2-2; v_call: TRBV4-3; cdr3_length: 13; cdr3_aa: ASSQRTGSAGELF
j_call: TRBJ2-7; v_call: TRBV6-2/TRBV6-3; cdr3_length: 12; cdr3_aa: ASTKVGRISEQY
j_call: TRBJ1-1; v_call: TRBV7-8; cdr3_length: 10; cdr3_aa: ASSFPYTEAF
j_call: TRBJ2-1; v_call: TRBV7-9; cdr3_length: 13; cdr3_aa: ASSLGDRDYNEQF
j_call: TRBJ1-5; v_call: TRBV5-1; cdr3_length: 12; cdr3_aa: ASSLARDNQPQH
j_call: TRBJ2-7; v_call: TRBV9; cdr3_length: 13; cdr3_aa: ASSPAVGQTYEQY
j_call: TRBJ1-6; v_call: TRBV25-1; cdr3_length: 11; cdr3_aa: ASLGQGKGPLH
j_call: TRBJ2-3; v_call: TRBV5-4; cdr3_length: 13; cdr3_aa: ASSASVTDTGTQY
j_call: TRBJ1-1; v_call: TRBV12-3/TRBV12-4; cdr3_length: 11; cdr3_aa: ASRLRLHTQAF
j_call: TRBJ2-1; v_call: TRBV7-2; cdr3_length: 12; cdr3_aa: ASSTPRPYNEQF
j_call: TRBJ2-3; v_call: TRBV15; cdr3_length: 13; cdr3_aa: ATSRTSGGADTQY
j_call: TRBJ2-5; v_call: TRBV9; cdr3_length: 14; cdr3_aa: ASSVEGRAREETQY
j_call: TRBJ2-3; v_call: TRBV4-3; cdr3_length: 12; cdr3_aa: ASSQDTAGDPQY
j_call: TRBJ1-5; v_call: TRBV20-1; cdr3_length: 11; cdr3_aa: SARGTLNQPQH
j_call: TRBJ1-2; v_call: TRBV7-9; cdr3_length: 10; cdr3_aa: ASSPQGGVYT
j_call: TRBJ2-3; v_call: TRBV7-2; cdr3_length: 14; cdr3_aa: ASSRNSGGGTDTQY
j_call: TRBJ2-6; v_call: TRBV29-1; cdr3_length: 15; cdr3_aa: SSPGRPRSSGANVLT
j_call: TRBJ2-3; v_call: TRBV12-3/TRBV12-4; cdr3_length: 10; cdr3_aa: ASRSGGDTQY
j_call: TRBJ2-4; v_call: TRBV21-1; cdr3_length: 12; cdr3_aa: ASSKLATKNIQY
j_call: TRBJ2-3; v_call: TRBV6-2/TRBV6-3; cdr3_length: 10; cdr3_aa: ASRSDMYTQY
j_call: TRBJ2-1; v_call: TRBV5-1; cdr3_length: 11; cdr3_aa: ASSSNRETEQF
j_call: TRBJ1-1; v_call: TRBV3-1; cdr3_length: 13; cdr3_aa: ASSDQGRRNTEAF
j_call: TRBJ1-6; v_call: TRBV5-1; cdr3_length: 13; cdr3_aa: ARSLVQGWDSPLH
j_call: TRBJ1-1; v_call: TRBV7-2; cdr3_length: 12; cdr3_aa: ASSYQGRGTEAF
j_call: TRBJ2-3; v_call: TRBV6-2/TRBV6-3; cdr3_length: 13; cdr3_aa: ASSLEDPPLDTQY
j_call: TRBJ2-2; v_call: TRBV6-2/TRBV6-3; cdr3_length: 11; cdr3_aa: ASTQGHTGELF
j_call: TRBJ2-7; v_call: TRBV6-6; cdr3_length: 12; cdr3_aa: ASRPGSSELEQY
j_call: TRBJ2-3; v_call: TRBV5-4; cdr3_length: 13; cdr3_aa: ASRPAGGPSDTQY
j_call: TRBJ1-1; v_call: TRBV4-1; cdr3_length: 13; cdr3_aa: ASSRRGPRNTEAF
j_call: TRBJ2-7; v_call: TRBV10-2; cdr3_length: 12; cdr3_aa: ASSELAPAYEQY
j_call: TRBJ2-3; v_call: TRBV20-1; cdr3_length: 12; cdr3_aa: SARLQRGTDTQY
j_call: TRBJ1-6; v_call: TRBV2; cdr3_length: 14; cdr3_aa: ASSEEGKAHNSPLH
j_call: TRBJ2-1; v_call: TRBV5-1; cdr3_length: 14; cdr3_aa: ASSYSGTGAYNEQF
j_call: TRBJ2-3; v_call: TRBV9; cdr3_length: 12; cdr3_aa: ASSVAASPDTQY
j_call: TRBJ2-1; v_call: TRBV7-2; cdr3_length: 12; cdr3_aa: ASSSGLAGGLAF
j_call: TRBJ2-3; v_call: TRBV12-3/TRBV12-4; cdr3_length: 16; cdr3_aa: ASTSPRRGLGSTDTQY
j_call: TRBJ2-3; v_call: TRBV6-6; cdr3_length: 14; cdr3_aa: ASSPPGGGVTDTQY
j_call: TRBJ2-6; v_call: TRBV29-1; cdr3_length: 14; cdr3_aa: SVGDRDNSGANVLT
j_call: TRBJ2-5; v_call: TRBV5-1; cdr3_length: 13; cdr3_aa: ASADGGGAQETQY
j_call: TRBJ2-1; v_call: TRBV12-3/TRBV12-4; cdr3_length: 10; cdr3_aa: ASGGGAGEQF
j_call: TRBJ1-2; v_call: TRBV5-1; cdr3_length: 12; cdr3_aa: ASSFGQGADGYT
j_call: TRBJ1-2; v_call: TRBV5-1; cdr3_length: 15; cdr3_aa: ASSRVPVRQGSYGYT
j_call: TRBJ2-1; v_call: TRBV6-6; cdr3_length: 11; cdr3_aa: ASSSEVYNEQF
j_call: TRBJ2-1; v_call: TRBV6-5; cdr3_length: 12; cdr3_aa: ASSERRMYNEQF
j_call: TRBJ2-2; v_call: TRBV27; cdr3_length: 10; cdr3_aa: APKGDTGELF
j_call: TRBJ2-1; v_call: TRBV6-1; cdr3_length: 16; cdr3_aa: ASSELAGGHSSYNEQF
j_call: TRBJ1-1; v_call: TRBV7-2; cdr3_length: 17; cdr3_aa: ASSSSGTGGNPLYTEAF
j_call: TRBJ2-7; v_call: TRBV4-3; cdr3_length: 14; cdr3_aa: ASSQERGDPAYEQY
j_call: TRBJ2-5; v_call: TRBV14; cdr3_length: 12; cdr3_aa: ASSQTKEGETQY
j_call: TRBJ1-1; v_call: TRBV12-3/TRBV12-4; cdr3_length: 14; cdr3_aa: ASRSNDRASNTEAF
j_call: TRBJ2-6; v_call: TRBV7-9; cdr3_length: 14; cdr3_aa: ASSPERFSGANVLT
j_call: TRBJ2-7; v_call: TRBV29-1; cdr3_length: 11; cdr3_aa: SGSAGVKYEQY